This T cell receptor (beta chain) is drawn from a study of CD8 T cells in Susac syndrome (dated by TCRdb to about 2019). Background on the whole study: Among the Susac syndrome patients who were sequenced, clinically active disease was present in more than 5 and clinical remission was observed in under ten. Whether CD8+ T cell activation and differentiation in Susac syndrome was antigen driven was tested using repertoire sequencing. At the time of blood withdrawal, Susac syndrome patients were either therapy-naive, taking corticosteroids (with some also receiving IVIg), or on IVIg alone.

Peripheral blood CD8+ and CD4+ T cells from healthy donors, Susac syndrome patients and multiple sclerosis patients were profiled by high-throughput TCR beta sequencing. Recently defined diagnostic criteria for definite or probable disease were met by the Susac syndrome patients. CD8+ TEMRA cells were enriched by FACS, while bulk CD8+ and CD4+ T cells were purified by magnetic negative isolation. Blood was collected in EDTA tubes and processed within 24 hours, with PBMCs isolated through density gradient centrifugation. PBMCs destined for TCR sequencing were cryopreserved in liquid nitrogen and later thawed in a 37 °C water bath. The sorted or isolated CD4+, CD8+ and CD8+ TEMRA cells had a purity of 90% or higher. RNA was extracted with the RNeasy kit and roughly 0.45 to 1 ug was reverse transcribed using random hexamers. TCR beta CDR3 regions were amplified with the immunoSEQ multiplex PCR assay covering 54 Vbeta and 13 Jbeta segments. PCR amplification bias was corrected using a synthetic template baseline for primer optimization and computational correction. In the source study's methods: Only productive sequences were kept, with reads annotated to V, D and J genes according to IMGT and analyzed in immunoSEQ Analyzer. Clonality was calculated as one minus the Shannon entropy normalized by log2 of the number of productive unique sequences. For each patient and control, public and private clones were evaluated among the 100 most prevalent clones. Susac-specific clones were defined as absent from healthy and MS cohorts, 800 to 1,200 published viral clones and other ImmuneACCESS disease sequences. TCRdb's own reprocessing of the public reads used fastp at Q25 and MiXCR and kept productive beta chains. Every entry covers one CDR3 protein and lists the most common genes and DNA from its rows. TCRdb's processing, not the study's, gives the V and J calls here. In this sample the table shows more than 150,000 distinct CDR3 sequences, approximately 95% of which occur a single time. About 0.17% of the sample lies in the top ten.

General findings and caveats noted by the study authors: The number of individuals in the TCR sequencing and HLA analysis was acknowledged as relatively small. In patients with Susac syndrome, the CD4+ T cell repertoire showed no detectable clonal expansion.

The CDR3 has 13 amino acids, counting the end cysteine and phenylalanine. Only the CDR3 DNA stays, 39 bases, in frame from base 1. Trimming removed 7 bases from V and 5 bases from J, leaving 12 bases between the germline ends. CDR1 and CDR2 (SGHAT, FQNNGV) derive from the germline V gene. Turning to this clonotype: Its antigen specificity is not known. No per-base quality is available; no much larger clone lies one base away.

Sequenced sample: CD4+ T cells from PBMCs. The receptor's source is a human donor with Susac syndrome. The sequence joins TRBV11-2 to TRBJ1-5, and possibly TRBD1, on 5 matching bases. The bases read TGTGCCAGCACCCTGGGGACGGATCAGCCCCAGCATTTT. Translated, it reads CASTLGTDQPQHF.